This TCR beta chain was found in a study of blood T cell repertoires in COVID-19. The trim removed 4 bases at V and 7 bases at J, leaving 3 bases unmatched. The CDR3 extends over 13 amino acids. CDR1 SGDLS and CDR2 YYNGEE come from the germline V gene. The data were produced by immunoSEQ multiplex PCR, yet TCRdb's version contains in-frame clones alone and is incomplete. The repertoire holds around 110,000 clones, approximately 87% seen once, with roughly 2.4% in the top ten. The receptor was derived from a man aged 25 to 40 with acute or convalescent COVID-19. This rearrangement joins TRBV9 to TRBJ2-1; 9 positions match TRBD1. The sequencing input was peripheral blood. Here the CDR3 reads CASSSGQGNEQFF. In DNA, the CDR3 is TGTGCCAGCAGCTCAGGACAGGGGAATGAGCAGTTCTTC.